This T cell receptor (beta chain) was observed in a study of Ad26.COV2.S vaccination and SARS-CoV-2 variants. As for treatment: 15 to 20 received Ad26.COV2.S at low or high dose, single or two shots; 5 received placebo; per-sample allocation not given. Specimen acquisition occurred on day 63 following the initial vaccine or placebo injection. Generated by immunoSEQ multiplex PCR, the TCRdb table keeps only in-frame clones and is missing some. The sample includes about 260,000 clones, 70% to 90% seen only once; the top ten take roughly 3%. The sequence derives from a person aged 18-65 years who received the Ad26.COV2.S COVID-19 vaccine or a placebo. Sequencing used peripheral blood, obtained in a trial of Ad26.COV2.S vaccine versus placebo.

The CDR3 region is CASSPSEADTQYF. CDR3 nucleotide sequence: TGTGCCAGCTCCCCATCCGAGGCAGATACGCAGTATTTT. The rearrangement uses TRBV18 and TRBJ2-3, with unresolved D. CDR1 is KGHSH, CDR2 LQKENI, per germline. Trimming cost V 6 bases and J 4 bases, with 11 bases left between them. This CDR3 has 13 amino acids.